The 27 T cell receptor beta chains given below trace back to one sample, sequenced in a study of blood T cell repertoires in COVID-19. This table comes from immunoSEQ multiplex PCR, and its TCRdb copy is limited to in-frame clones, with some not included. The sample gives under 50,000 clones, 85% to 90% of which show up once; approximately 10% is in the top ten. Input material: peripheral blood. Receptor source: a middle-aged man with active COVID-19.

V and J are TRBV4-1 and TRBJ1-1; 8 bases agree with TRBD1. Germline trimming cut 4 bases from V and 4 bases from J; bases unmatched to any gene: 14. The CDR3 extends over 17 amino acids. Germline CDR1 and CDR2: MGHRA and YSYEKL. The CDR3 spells CASSLFTHLQGGTEAFF. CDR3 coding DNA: TGCGCCAGCAGCCTCTTTACCCATTTACAGGGGGGCACTGAAGCTTTCTTT.

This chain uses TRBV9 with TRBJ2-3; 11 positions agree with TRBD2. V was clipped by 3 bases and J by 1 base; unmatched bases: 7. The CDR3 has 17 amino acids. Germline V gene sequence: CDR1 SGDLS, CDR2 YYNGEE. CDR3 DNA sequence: TGTGCCAGCAGCGCCCTCCCGACTAGCGGGGGCACAGATACGCAGTATTTT. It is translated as CASSALPTSGGTDTQYF. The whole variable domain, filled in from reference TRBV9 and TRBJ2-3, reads DSGVTQTPKHLITATGQRVTLRCSPRSGDLSVYWYQQSLDQGLQFLIQYYNGEERAKGNILERFSAQQFPDLHSELNLSSLELGDSALYFCASSALPTSGGTDTQYFGPGTRLTVL.

CDR3 loop: CASSLETEIRYGYTF. In DNA form, the CDR3 reads TGTGCCAGCAGCTTGGAGACAGAAATTCGCTATGGCTACACCTTC. This sequence joins TRBV5-4 and TRBJ1-2; tentatively, D is TRBD1 (5 bases). Trimming pared 0 bases from V and 4 bases from J, leaving 13 bases between. Germline values: CDR1 SGHNT, CDR2 YYREEE (reference sequence). The CDR3 is 15 amino acids.

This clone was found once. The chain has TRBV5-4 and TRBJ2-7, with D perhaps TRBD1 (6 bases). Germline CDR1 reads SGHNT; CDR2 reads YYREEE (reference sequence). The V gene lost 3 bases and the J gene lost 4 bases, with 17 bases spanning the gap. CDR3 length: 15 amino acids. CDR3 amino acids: CASSWSTGSDYEQYF. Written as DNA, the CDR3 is TGTGCCAGCAGCTGGTCGACAGGTAGCGATTACGAGCAGTACTTC.

The CDR3 nucleotides are TGTGCCAGTACCATGGCAGGGGGCTCTAACACCGGGGAGCTGTTTTTT. Translation: CASTMAGGSNTGELFF. This chain uses TRBV19 with TRBJ2-2, with 8 nucleotides matching TRBD1. The CDR3 has 16 amino acids. Trimming cost V 7 bases and J 2 bases; bases outside gene matches: 9. In germline, CDR1 is LNHDA, CDR2 SQIVND (reference sequence). The whole variable domain, remainder taken from reference TRBV19 and TRBJ2-2, is DGGITQSPKYLFRKEGQNVTLSCEQNLNHDAMYWYRQDPGQGLRLIYYSQIVNDFQKGDIAEGYSVSREKKESFPLTVTSAQKNPTAFYLCASTMAGGSNTGELFFGEGSRLTVL.

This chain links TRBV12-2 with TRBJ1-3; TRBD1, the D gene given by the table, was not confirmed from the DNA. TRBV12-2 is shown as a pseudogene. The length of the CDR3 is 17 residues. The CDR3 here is CASRLRWGTDSGNTIYF. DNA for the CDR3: TGTGCAAGTCGCTTACGTTGGGGCACGGACTCTGGAAACACCATATATTTT.

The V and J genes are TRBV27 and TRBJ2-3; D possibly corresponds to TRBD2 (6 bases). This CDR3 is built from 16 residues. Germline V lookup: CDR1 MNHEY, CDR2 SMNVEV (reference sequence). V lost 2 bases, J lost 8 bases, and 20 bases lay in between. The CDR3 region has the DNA TGTGCCAGCAGTTTAGAGGGATGGGACTCCACTATTACGCAGTATTTT. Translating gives CASSLEGWDSTITQYF.

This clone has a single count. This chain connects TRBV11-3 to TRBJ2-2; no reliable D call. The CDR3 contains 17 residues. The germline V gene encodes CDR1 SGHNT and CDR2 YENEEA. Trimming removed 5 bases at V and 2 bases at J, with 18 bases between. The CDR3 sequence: CASSPLSGAPNTGELFF. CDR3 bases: TGTGCCAGCAGCCCCCTCTCCGGAGCACCAAACACCGGGGAGCTGTTTTTT.

The CDR3, as DNA: TGTGCCAGCAGCCTCAACAGGGGACTGAACACCGGGGAGCTGTTTTTT. This sequence encodes CASSLNRGLNTGELFF. This rearrangement joins TRBV5-4 to TRBJ2-2, with D possibly TRBD1 on 7 matching bases. The CDR3 consists of 16 residues. The V gene lost 4 bases and the J gene lost 1 base, with 14 bases spanning the gap. Germline V gives CDR1 SGHNT, CDR2 YYREEE (reference sequence).

Here the CDR3 reads CASSQGQGAMNTEAFF. CDR3 bases: TGTGCCAGCAGCCAGGGACAGGGGGCTATGAACACTGAAGCTTTCTTT. V is TRBV7-6 and J is TRBJ1-1; 12 nucleotides match TRBD1. The CDR3 runs to 16 residues. Germline assignment: CDR1 SGHVS and CDR2 FNYEAQ. Trimming took 5 bases from V and 0 from J; bases not matched to a gene: 4.

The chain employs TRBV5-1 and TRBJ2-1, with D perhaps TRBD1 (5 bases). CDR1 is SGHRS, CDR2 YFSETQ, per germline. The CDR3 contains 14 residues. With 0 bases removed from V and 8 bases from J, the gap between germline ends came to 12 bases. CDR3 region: CASSLAGQGDEQFF. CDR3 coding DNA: TGCGCCAGCAGCTTGGCGGGCCAAGGGGATGAGCAGTTCTTC.

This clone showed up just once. The CDR3 DNA reads as TGTGCCAGCAGTGAAGGGGCGGGGACTAGAAACAATGAGCAGTTCTTC. Its protein product is CASSEGAGTRNNEQFF. The chain employs TRBV7-9 and TRBJ2-1; 8 bases map to TRBD2. The ends lost 6 bases at V and 5 bases at J; junction bases unmatched: 12. The germline gives CDR1 SEHNR, CDR2 FQNEAQ (reference sequence). This CDR3 region has 16 residues.

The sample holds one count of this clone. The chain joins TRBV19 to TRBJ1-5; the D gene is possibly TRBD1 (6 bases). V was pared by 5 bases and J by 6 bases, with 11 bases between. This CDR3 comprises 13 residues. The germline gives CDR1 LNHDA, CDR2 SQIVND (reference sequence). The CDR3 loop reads CASSWQGGQPQHF. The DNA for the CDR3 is TGTGCCAGTAGTTGGCAAGGGGGTCAGCCCCAGCATTTT.

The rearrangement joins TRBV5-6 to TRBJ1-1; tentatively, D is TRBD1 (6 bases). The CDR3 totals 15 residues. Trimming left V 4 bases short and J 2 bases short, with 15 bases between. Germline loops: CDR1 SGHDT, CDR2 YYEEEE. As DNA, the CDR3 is TGTGCCAGCAGCACCCCGAGGGGGAAAAACACTGAAGCTTTCTTT. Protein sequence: CASSTPRGKNTEAFF.

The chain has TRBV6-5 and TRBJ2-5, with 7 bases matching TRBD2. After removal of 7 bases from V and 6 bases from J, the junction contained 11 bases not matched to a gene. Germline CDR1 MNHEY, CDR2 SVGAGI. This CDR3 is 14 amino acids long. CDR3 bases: TGTGCCAGCACCCCATCCGGGGGGACGCAGACCCAGTACTTC. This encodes CASTPSGGTQTQYF.

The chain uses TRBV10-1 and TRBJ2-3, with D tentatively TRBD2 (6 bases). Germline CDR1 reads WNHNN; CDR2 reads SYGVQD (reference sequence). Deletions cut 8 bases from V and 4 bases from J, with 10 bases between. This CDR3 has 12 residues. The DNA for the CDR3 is TGCGCCAGCTGGGACTTGGCAGATACGCAGTATTTT. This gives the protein CASWDLADTQYF.

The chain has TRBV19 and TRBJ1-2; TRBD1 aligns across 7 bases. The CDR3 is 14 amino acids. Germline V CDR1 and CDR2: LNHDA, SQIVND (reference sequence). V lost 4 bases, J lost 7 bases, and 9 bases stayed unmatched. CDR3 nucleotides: TGTGCCAGTAGTACCCTCCAGACAGGGTTTGGCTACACCTTC. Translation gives CASSTLQTGFGYTF. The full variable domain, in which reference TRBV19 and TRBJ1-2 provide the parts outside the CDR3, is DGGITQSPKYLFRKEGQNVTLSCEQNLNHDAMYWYRQDPGQGLRLIYYSQIVNDFQKGDIAEGYSVSREKKESFPLTVTSAQKNPTAFYLCASSTLQTGFGYTFGSGTRLTVV.

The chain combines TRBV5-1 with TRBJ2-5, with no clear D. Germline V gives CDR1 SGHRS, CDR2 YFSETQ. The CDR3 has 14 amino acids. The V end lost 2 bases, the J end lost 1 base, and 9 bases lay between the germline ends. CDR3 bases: TGCGCCAGCAGCTTCCAATCCGGCCAAGAGACCCAGTACTTC. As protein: CASSFQSGQETQYF.

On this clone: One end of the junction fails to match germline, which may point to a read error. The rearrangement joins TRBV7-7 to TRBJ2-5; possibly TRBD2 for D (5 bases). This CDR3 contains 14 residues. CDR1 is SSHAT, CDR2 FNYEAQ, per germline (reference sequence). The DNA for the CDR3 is TGTGCTAGCAGCTCGCTCCCCGCGGGCGGGACCCAGTACTTC. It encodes CASSSLPAGGTQYF.

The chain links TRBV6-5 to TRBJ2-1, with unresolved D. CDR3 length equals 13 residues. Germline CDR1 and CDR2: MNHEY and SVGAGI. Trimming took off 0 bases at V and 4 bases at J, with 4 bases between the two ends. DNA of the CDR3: TGTGCCAGCAGTTACTCCACTTACAATGAGCAGTTCTTC. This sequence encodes CASSYSTYNEQFF.

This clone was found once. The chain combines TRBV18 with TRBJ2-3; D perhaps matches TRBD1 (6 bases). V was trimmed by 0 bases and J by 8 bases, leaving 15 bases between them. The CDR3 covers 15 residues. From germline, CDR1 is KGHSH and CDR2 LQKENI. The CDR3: CASSPPNGQTGTQYF. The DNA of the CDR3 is TGTGCCAGCTCACCACCGAACGGACAGACGGGTACGCAGTATTTT.

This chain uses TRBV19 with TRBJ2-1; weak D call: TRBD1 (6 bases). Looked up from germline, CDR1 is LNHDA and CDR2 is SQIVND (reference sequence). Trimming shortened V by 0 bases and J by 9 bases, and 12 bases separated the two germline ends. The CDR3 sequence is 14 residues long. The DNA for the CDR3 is TGTGCCAGTAGTATAGAGTCTGCCAGGGGTGAGCAGTTCTTC. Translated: CASSIESARGEQFF. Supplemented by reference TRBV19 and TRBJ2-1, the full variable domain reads DGGITQSPKYLFRKEGQNVTLSCEQNLNHDAMYWYRQDPGQGLRLIYYSQIVNDFQKGDIAEGYSVSREKKESFPLTVTSAQKNPTAFYLCASSIESARGEQFFGPGTRLTVL.

The CDR3 sequence: CASSGRTGLAKNIQYF. In DNA form, the CDR3 reads TGTGCCAGCAGCGGGAGGACAGGGCTAGCCAAAAACATTCAGTACTTC. The chain carries TRBV9 and TRBJ2-4; 8 bases map to TRBD1. The CDR3 covers 16 residues. The J segment lost 0 bases and the V segment lost 3 bases, leaving 5 bases of the junction unmatched. Germline V gene sequence: CDR1 SGDLS, CDR2 YYNGEE.

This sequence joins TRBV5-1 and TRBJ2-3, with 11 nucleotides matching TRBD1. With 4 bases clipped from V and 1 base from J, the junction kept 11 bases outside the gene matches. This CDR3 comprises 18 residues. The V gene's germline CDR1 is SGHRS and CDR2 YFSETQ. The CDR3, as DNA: TGCGCCAGCAGCCGTACCGGACAGGGGGCTGGGGGCACAGATACGCAGTATTTT. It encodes CASSRTGQGAGGTDTQYF.

The CDR3 DNA reads TGTGCCAGCAGCTTGGTCAAAAATGAGCAGTTCTTC. Translated, it gives CASSLVKNEQFF. The rearrangement uses TRBV5-4 and TRBJ2-1, with D uncertain. Germline V lookup: CDR1 SGHNT, CDR2 YYREEE (reference sequence). With 0 bases removed from V and 7 bases from J, the gap between germline ends came to 5 bases. The CDR3 consists of 12 residues. Full variable domain (rest looked up from reference TRBV5-4 and TRBJ2-1): ETGVTQSPTHLIKTRGQQVTLRCSSQSGHNTVSWYQQALGQGPQFIFQYYREEENGRGNFPPRFSGLQFPNYSSELNVNALELDDSALYLCASSLVKNEQFFGPGTRLTVL.

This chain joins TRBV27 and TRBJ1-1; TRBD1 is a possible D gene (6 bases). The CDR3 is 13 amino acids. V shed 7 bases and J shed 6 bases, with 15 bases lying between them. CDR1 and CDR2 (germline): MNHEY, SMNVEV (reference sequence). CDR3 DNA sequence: TGTGCCAGCAAGGCTCAGGGGCCCCCTGAAGCTTTCTTT. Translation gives CASKAQGPPEAFF.

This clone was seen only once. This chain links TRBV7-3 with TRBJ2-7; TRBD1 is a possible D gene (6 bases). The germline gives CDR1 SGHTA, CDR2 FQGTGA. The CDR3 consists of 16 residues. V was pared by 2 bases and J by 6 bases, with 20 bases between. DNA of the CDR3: TGTGCCAGCAGCTTAGGGGGTGGGCAGGGGTTGCGCGAGCAGTACTTC. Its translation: CASSLGGGQGLREQYF.